The 27 T cell receptor beta chains below come from one sample, sequenced in a study of T cell changes during pregnancy in multiple sclerosis. Only in-frame clones appear in the TCRdb table, and some are missing; sequencing was by immunoSEQ multiplex PCR. The sample consists of about 60,000 clones, about nine tenths of them appearing once. Sequencing used CD4+ T cells from peripheral blood mononuclear cells, obtained in the first trimester of pregnancy. These receptors originate from a female donor with multiple sclerosis, enrolled in a pregnancy study.

This clone was seen once. The CDR3 coding sequence is TGTGCCAGCAGACGAGAGGGGGGGGGATTAAACACTGAAGCTTTCTTT. Residues: CASRREGGGLNTEAFF. The chain combines TRBV7-2 with TRBJ1-1, with D perhaps TRBD1 (6 bases). Germline assignment: CDR1 SGHTA and CDR2 FQGNSA. V gave up 6 bases and J gave up 2 bases, with 19 bases separating them. The CDR3 runs 16 residues.

V and J are TRBV5-6 and TRBJ2-2; 9 bases map to TRBD1. Germline V lookup: CDR1 SGHDT, CDR2 YYEEEE. J lost 4 bases, V lost 4 bases, and 8 bases had no gene match. The CDR3 runs 16 residues. The CDR3 bases are TGTGCCAGCAGCCCCGGGACAGGGAAAAGCACCGGGGAGCTGTTTTTT. Protein: CASSPGTGKSTGELFF.

This sequence joins TRBV9 and TRBJ2-3, with 7 positions matching TRBD1. The CDR3 consists of 17 residues. Trimming cost V 4 bases and J 8 bases; bases outside gene matches: 19. Per the germline V gene, CDR1 is SGDLS and CDR2 is YYNGEE. CDR3 residues: CASSPYDRALGKPTQYF. CDR3 sequence (DNA): TGTGCCAGCAGCCCCTATGACAGGGCCCTGGGGAAACCTACGCAGTATTTT.

V and J are TRBV10-3 and TRBJ2-7; D may be TRBD1 (7 bases). V was shortened by 4 bases and J by 5 bases, with 24 bases between the two germline ends. In germline, CDR1 is ENHRY, CDR2 SYGVKD. CDR3 length equals 17 residues. CDR3 residues: CAISVSPLAQGGNEQYF. The DNA for the CDR3 is TGTGCCATCAGTGTCTCACCACTAGCTCAAGGGGGCAACGAGCAGTACTTC.

The rearrangement uses TRBV4-3 and TRBJ1-1, with D perhaps matching TRBD1 (6 bases). Germline-derived CDR1 and CDR2 are LGHNA and YSLEER. This CDR3 comprises 15 residues. V was trimmed by 2 bases and J by 6 bases, leaving 16 bases between them. The CDR3 sequence: CASSQFFGGHAEAFF. In DNA form, the CDR3 reads TGCGCCAGCAGCCAATTCTTCGGGGGGCATGCTGAAGCTTTCTTT.

This sequence joins TRBV19 and TRBJ1-2; D remains ambiguous. Germline V gene data show CDR1 as LNHDA and CDR2 as SQIVND (reference sequence). Trimming stripped 1 base from V and 4 bases from J, with 13 bases between. This CDR3 is built from 15 residues. CDR3 bases: TGTGCCAGTAGTATAGTTGGAGGACCTCCCTATGGCTACACCTTC. Its protein product is CASSIVGGPPYGYTF.

The rearrangement joins TRBV4-3 to TRBJ2-6; 7 bases align to TRBD2. Germline V gene data show CDR1 as LGHNA and CDR2 as YSLEER. V gave up 0 bases and J gave up 0 bases; unmatched junction bases: 2. The CDR3 contains 17 residues. CDR3 coding DNA: TGCGCCAGCAGCCAAGAGGGCGGGGGCTCTGGGGCCAACGTCCTGACTTTC. Translating gives CASSQEGGGSGANVLTF.

The chain combines TRBV5-6 with TRBJ1-2; D call uncertain. The CDR3 runs to 13 residues. Trimming took 0 bases from V and 8 from J, leaving 11 bases between them. CDR1 is SGHDT and CDR2 is YYEEEE in the germline V gene. The CDR3 loop is CASSLGPRGGYTF. The CDR3 DNA sequence: TGTGCCAGCAGCTTGGGCCCAAGAGGCGGCTACACCTTC.

The chain recombines TRBV5-6 with TRBJ2-3; 10 nucleotides align to TRBD2. V trimming: 0 bases; J trimming: 2 bases; junction bases outside the gene matches: 9. Germline assignment: CDR1 SGHDT and CDR2 YYEEEE. This CDR3 comprises 18 residues. The CDR3 protein is CASSLDGSGGQITDTQYF. CDR3 nucleotides: TGTGCCAGCAGCTTGGATGGTAGCGGGGGGCAAATCACAGATACGCAGTATTTT.

The V gene is TRBV9, the J gene TRBJ1-6; maybe TRBD1 (5 bases). The V gene's germline CDR1 is SGDLS and CDR2 YYNGEE. V gave up 0 bases and J gave up 0 bases, with 13 bases separating them. This CDR3 is 18 amino acids long. Written as DNA, the CDR3 is TGTGCCAGCAGCGTAGATGCTGGGGCCAGCTCCTATAATTCACCCCTCCACTTT. The encoded protein is CASSVDAGASSYNSPLHF.

The chain uses TRBV7-2 and TRBJ2-3; the match to TRBD2 covers 9 bases. Germline trimming cut 5 bases from V and 3 bases from J; bases unmatched to any gene: 6. The CDR3 length is 15 residues. Germline CDR1 and CDR2: SGHTA and FQGNSA. DNA of the CDR3: TGTGCCAGCAGCCCACCGGGACTAGCAACAGATACGCAGTATTTT. Translated, it gives CASSPPGLATDTQYF.

The CDR3 protein is CASSPRVDRVYGYTF. CDR3 nucleotides: TGTGCCAGCTCACCACGTGTTGACAGGGTATATGGCTACACCTTC. The chain combines TRBV18 with TRBJ1-2, with 7 bases that match TRBD1. The CDR3 has 15 amino acids. The germline gives CDR1 KGHSH, CDR2 LQKENI. V shed 1 base, J shed 5 bases, and the junction held 7 bases outside the gene matches.

The DNA of the CDR3 is TGTGCTAGATTCCGGGACAGGGCCCACGAGCAGTACTTC. It encodes CARFRDRAHEQYF. The V call is TRBV12-5, the J call TRBJ2-7, with 9 bases lining up with TRBD1. CDR1 LGHNT and CDR2 FRNRAP come from the germline V gene. The junction had 8 bases not matched to a gene; V was cut back by 9 bases and J by 5 bases. The CDR3 consists of 13 residues.

This chain connects TRBV7-2 to TRBJ1-2, with D perhaps TRBD1 (6 bases). There are 14 residues in the CDR3. CDR1 SGHTA and CDR2 FQGNSA come from the germline V gene. The V end lost 5 bases, the J end lost 6 bases, and 16 bases lay between the germline ends. The CDR3 spells CASSQEPGHHGYTF. The CDR3 coding sequence is TGTGCCAGCAGCCAAGAACCGGGACACCATGGCTACACCTTC.

Here the CDR3 reads CASSRLGGNNNEQFF. CDR3 nucleotides: TGTGCCAGCAGCCGCCTAGGGGGCAATAACAATGAGCAGTTCTTC. This chain connects TRBV9 to TRBJ2-1, with 7 nucleotides matching TRBD1. Germline-derived CDR1 and CDR2 are SGDLS and YYNGEE. The V segment lost 4 bases and the J segment 5 bases; nucleotides outside the gene matches: 9. This CDR3 has 15 amino acids.

This clone was counted once. This rearrangement joins TRBV19 to TRBJ2-3, with 9 bases identical to TRBD1. The CDR3 covers 15 residues. The V gene end was trimmed by 7 bases and the J gene end by 3 bases; junction bases not matched to a gene: 8. The germline CDR1 and CDR2 sequences are LNHDA and SQIVND (reference sequence). This chain's CDR3 is CASTPGQGGTDTQYF. CDR3 bases: TGTGCCAGTACCCCGGGACAGGGTGGAACAGATACGCAGTATTTT. The full variable domain, completed using reference TRBV19 and TRBJ2-3, is DGGITQSPKYLFRKEGQNVTLSCEQNLNHDAMYWYRQDPGQGLRLIYYSQIVNDFQKGDIAEGYSVSREKKESFPLTVTSAQKNPTAFYLCASTPGQGGTDTQYFGPGTRLTVL.

CDR3 region: CASRKGLYGYTF. CDR3 DNA: TGTGCCAGCCGGAAGGGGTTATATGGCTACACCTTC. This rearrangement joins TRBV6-5 to TRBJ1-2; a weak D match, TRBD1 (5 bases). The V end lost 8 bases, the J end lost 5 bases, and 12 bases lay between the germline ends. The CDR3 has 12 amino acids. CDR1 and CDR2 from the germline V gene are MNHEY and SVGAGI.

The V and J genes are TRBV4-1 and TRBJ1-3; D is perhaps TRBD1 (5 bases). This CDR3 has 15 residues. The V and J ends lost 3 bases and 1 base respectively, with 10 bases between them. Germline V gene data show CDR1 as MGHRA and CDR2 as YSYEKL. The CDR3 nucleotides are TGCGCCAGCAGCCATCCCTCAGGGTCTGGAAACACCATATATTTT. This codes for CASSHPSGSGNTIYF.

The CDR3: CAWATSGKNIQYF. DNA of the CDR3: TGTGCCTGGGCGACTAGTGGCAAAAACATTCAGTACTTC. The V call is TRBV30, the J call TRBJ2-4; D is possibly TRBD2 (6 bases). V dropped 5 bases and J dropped 3 bases, with 11 bases sitting between them. The CDR3 totals 13 residues. Looked up from germline, CDR1 is GTSNPN and CDR2 is SVGIG (reference sequence).

V is TRBV7-2 and J is TRBJ1-1; D possibly corresponds to TRBD1 (6 bases). CDR3 length: 14 residues. CDR1 SGHTA and CDR2 FQGNSA come from the germline V gene. V lost 0 bases and J lost 10, with 15 bases in between. The CDR3 here is CASSLAGADTGAFF. The CDR3 DNA reads TGTGCCAGCAGCTTAGCGGGGGCAGACACCGGAGCTTTCTTT.

CDR3 in amino acids: CASSLAHGTGAGYEQYF. The CDR3 coding sequence is TGCGCCAGCAGCTTGGCCCACGGGACAGGGGCGGGCTACGAGCAGTACTTC. V and J are TRBV5-1 and TRBJ2-7; TRBD1 matches 10 bases. With V trimmed by 0 bases and J by 3 bases, 9 bases remained unmatched. The CDR3 has 17 residues. Germline V gene data show CDR1 as SGHRS and CDR2 as YFSETQ.

The chain combines TRBV6-5 with TRBJ2-7, with 7 positions matching TRBD1. Trimming removed 2 bases from V and 7 bases from J; junction bases left unmatched: 8. The CDR3 spans 14 residues. Germline loops: CDR1 MNHEY, CDR2 SVGAGI. The CDR3 region is CASSYHGTAGEQYF. As DNA, the CDR3 is TGTGCCAGCAGTTACCACGGGACAGCAGGAGAGCAGTACTTC.

The chain carries TRBV18 and TRBJ1-3, with D tentatively TRBD1 (5 bases). The V and J ends lost 3 bases and 0 bases respectively, with 12 bases between them. CDR1 is KGHSH, CDR2 LQKENI, per germline. This CDR3 contains 16 residues. The CDR3 DNA follows: TGTGCCAGCTCACCGCCGACAGTTAGCTCTGGAAACACCATATATTTT. Translation: CASSPPTVSSGNTIYF.

The chain is built from TRBV19 and TRBJ2-5, with TRBD2 matching 9 bases. There are 14 residues in the CDR3. The V and J ends lost 5 bases and 4 bases, in that order; junction bases with no gene match: 5. Germline V lookup: CDR1 LNHDA, CDR2 SQIVND (reference sequence). The CDR3 region has the DNA TGTGCCAGTAGTTTGGGGACTAGCCCAGAGACCCAGTACTTC. Protein: CASSLGTSPETQYF.

This clone was recorded at least ten times. The chain combines TRBV25-1 with TRBJ1-3; the D gene is possibly TRBD1 (5 bases). Germline-derived CDR1 and CDR2 are MGHDK and SYGVNS. V lost 6 bases and J lost 2, with 14 bases in between. This CDR3 contains 15 residues. The CDR3 reads CASSAYWGAGNTIYF. DNA of the CDR3: TGTGCCAGCAGCGCTTATTGGGGGGCTGGAAACACCATATATTTT.

The rearrangement joins TRBV13 to TRBJ2-5, with TRBD2 matching 10 bases. This CDR3 comprises 14 residues. J lost 5 bases, V lost 6 bases, and 6 bases had no gene match. The V gene's germline CDR1 is PRHDT and CDR2 FYEKMQ (reference sequence). CDR3 in DNA: TGTGCCAGCAGTTTTACTAGCGGGGTCGAGACCCAGTACTTC. Translation: CASSFTSGVETQYF.

This rearrangement joins TRBV25-1 to TRBJ2-3; perhaps TRBD1 as D (6 bases). Per the germline V gene, CDR1 is MGHDK and CDR2 is SYGVNS. The CDR3 spans 15 residues. V was trimmed by 7 bases and J by 0 bases, leaving 14 bases between them. The CDR3 DNA sequence: TGTGCCAGCAACCTACAGGGCGCGAGCACAGATACGCAGTATTTT. Its translation: CASNLQGASTDTQYF.